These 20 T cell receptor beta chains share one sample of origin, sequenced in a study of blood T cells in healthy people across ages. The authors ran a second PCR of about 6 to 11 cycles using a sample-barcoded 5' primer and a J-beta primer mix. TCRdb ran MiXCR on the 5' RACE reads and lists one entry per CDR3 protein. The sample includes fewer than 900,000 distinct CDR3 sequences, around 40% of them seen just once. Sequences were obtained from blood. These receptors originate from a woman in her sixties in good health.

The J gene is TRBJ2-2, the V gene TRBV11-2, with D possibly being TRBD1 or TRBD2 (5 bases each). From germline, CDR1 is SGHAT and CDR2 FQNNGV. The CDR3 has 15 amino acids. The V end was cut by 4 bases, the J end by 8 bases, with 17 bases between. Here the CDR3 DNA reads TGTGCCAGCAGCTCGGGACGAGCGTTTCGGGGGGAGCTGTTTTTT. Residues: CASSSGRAFRGELFF.

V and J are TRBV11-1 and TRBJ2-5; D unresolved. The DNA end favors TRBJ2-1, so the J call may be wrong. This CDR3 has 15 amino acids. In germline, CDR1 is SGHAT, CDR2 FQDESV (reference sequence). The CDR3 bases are TGTGCCAGCAGCTACGGACGGGTTTCAGGAGAGACCCAGTTCTTC. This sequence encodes CASSYGRVSGETQFF.

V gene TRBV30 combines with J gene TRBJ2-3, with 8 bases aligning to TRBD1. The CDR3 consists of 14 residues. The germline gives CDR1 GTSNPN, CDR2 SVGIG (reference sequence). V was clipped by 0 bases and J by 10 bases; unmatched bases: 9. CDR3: CAWSVQGGDRSQYF. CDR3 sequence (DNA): TGTGCCTGGAGTGTACAGGGGGGAGACCGATCGCAGTATTTT.

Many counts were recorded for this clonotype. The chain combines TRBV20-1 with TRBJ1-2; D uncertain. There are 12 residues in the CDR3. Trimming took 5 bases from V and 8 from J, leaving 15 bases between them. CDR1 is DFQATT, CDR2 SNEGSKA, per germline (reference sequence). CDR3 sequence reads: CSAGGSWEGYTF. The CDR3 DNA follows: TGCAGTGCTGGTGGTAGTTGGGAGGGCTACACCTTC.

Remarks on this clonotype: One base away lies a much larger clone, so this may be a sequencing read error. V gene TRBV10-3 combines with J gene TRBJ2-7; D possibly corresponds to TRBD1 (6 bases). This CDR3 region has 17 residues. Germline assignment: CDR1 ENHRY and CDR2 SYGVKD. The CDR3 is CTISESPGVSGIYEQYF. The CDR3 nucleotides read TGTACCATCAGTGAGTCGCCAGGGGTTTCAGGGATCTACGAGCAGTACTTC.

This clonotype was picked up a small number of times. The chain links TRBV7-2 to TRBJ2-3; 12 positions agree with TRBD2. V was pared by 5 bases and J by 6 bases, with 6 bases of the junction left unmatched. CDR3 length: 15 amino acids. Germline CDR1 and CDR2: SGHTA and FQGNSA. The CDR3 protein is CASSPLAGGPDTQYF. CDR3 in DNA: TGTGCCAGCAGCCCTCTAGCGGGGGGGCCGGATACGCAGTATTTT.

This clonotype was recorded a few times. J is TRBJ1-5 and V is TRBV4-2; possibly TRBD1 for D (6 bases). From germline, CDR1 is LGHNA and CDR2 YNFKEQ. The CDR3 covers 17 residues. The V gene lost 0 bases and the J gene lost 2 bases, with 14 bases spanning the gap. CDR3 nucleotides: TGTGCCAGCAGCCAAGAGGGGGCCCGGGAAGGCAATCAGCCCCAGCATTTT. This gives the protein CASSQEGAREGNQPQHF.

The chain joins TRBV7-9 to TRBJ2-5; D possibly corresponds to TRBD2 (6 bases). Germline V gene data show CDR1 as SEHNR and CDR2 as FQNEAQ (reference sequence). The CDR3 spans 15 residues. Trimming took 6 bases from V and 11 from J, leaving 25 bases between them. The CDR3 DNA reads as TGTGCCAGCAGGAGAACCGGCGGGACTGCCGGGGAGCAGTACTTC. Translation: CASRRTGGTAGEQYF.

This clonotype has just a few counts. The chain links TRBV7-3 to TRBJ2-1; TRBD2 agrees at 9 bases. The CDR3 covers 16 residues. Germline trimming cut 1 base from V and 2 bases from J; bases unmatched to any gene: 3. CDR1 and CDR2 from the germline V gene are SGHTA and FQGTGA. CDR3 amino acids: CASSLNSGSPYNEQFF. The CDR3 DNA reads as TGTGCCAGCAGCTTAAATAGCGGGAGTCCCTACAATGAGCAGTTCTTC.

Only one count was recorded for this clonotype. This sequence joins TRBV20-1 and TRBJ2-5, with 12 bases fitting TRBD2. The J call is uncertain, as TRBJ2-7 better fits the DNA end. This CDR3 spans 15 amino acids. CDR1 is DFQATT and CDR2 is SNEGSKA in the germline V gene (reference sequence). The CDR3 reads CSARLAGGPFYEQYF. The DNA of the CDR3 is TGCAGTGCTAGACTAGCGGGGGGGCCTTTCTACGAGCAGTACTTC.

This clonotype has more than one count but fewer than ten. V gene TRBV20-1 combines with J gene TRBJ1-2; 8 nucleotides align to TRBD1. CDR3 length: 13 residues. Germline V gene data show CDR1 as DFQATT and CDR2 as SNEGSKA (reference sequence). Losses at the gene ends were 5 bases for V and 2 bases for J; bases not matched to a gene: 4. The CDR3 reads CSAETGGNYGYTF. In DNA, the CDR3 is TGCAGTGCTGAAACAGGGGGAAACTATGGCTACACCTTC.

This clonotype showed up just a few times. The CDR3 loop is CASSAGLAGGTYEQYF. CDR3 coding DNA: TGCGCCAGCAGCGCGGGACTAGCGGGGGGAACATACGAGCAGTACTTC. This rearrangement joins TRBV5-1 to TRBJ2-7; 15 bases fit TRBD2. Per germline, CDR1 SGHRS and CDR2 YFSETQ. Germline trimming cut 4 bases from V and 4 bases from J; bases unmatched to any gene: 6. The CDR3 is 16 amino acids. The entire variable domain, with the rest obtained from reference TRBV5-1 and TRBJ2-7, is as follows: KAGVTQTPRYLIKTRGQQVTLSCSPISGHRSVSWYQQTPGQGLQFLFEYFSETQRNKGNFPGRFSGRQFSNSRSEMNVSTLELGDSALYLCASSAGLAGGTYEQYFGPGTRLTVT.

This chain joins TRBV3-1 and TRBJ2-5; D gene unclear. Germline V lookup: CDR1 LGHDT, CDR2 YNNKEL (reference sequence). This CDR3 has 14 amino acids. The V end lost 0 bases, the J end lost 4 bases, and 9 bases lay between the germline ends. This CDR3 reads CASSQDRVPETQYF. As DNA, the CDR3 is TGTGCCAGCAGCCAAGATAGGGTCCCAGAGACCCAGTACTTC.

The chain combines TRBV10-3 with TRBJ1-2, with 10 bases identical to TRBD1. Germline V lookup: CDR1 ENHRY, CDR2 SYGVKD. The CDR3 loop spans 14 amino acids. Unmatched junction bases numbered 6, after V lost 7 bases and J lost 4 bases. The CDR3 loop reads CAITQTGGGYGYTF. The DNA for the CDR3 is TGTGCCATCACCCAGACAGGGGGCGGCTATGGCTACACCTTC.

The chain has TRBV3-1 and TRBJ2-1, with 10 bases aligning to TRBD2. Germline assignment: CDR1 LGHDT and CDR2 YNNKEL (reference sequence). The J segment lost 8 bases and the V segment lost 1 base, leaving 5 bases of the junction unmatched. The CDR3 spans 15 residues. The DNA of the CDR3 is TGTGCCAGCAGCCAAGGTCTAGCGGGAGTTTATGAGCAGTTCTTC. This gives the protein CASSQGLAGVYEQFF.

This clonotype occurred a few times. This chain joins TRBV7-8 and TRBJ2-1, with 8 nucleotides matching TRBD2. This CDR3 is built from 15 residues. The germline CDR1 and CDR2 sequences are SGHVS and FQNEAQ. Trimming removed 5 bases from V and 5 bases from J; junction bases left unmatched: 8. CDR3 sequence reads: CASSKQRGRNNEQFF. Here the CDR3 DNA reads TGTGCCAGCAGCAAGCAGCGGGGGCGCAACAATGAGCAGTTCTTC. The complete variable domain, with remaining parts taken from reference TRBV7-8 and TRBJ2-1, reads GAGVSQSPRYKVAKRGQDVALRCDPISGHVSLFWYQQALGQGPEFLTYFQNEAQLDKSGLPSDRFFAERPEGSVSTLKIQRTQQEDSAVYLCASSKQRGRNNEQFFGPGTRLTVL.

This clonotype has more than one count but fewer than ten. The CDR3 is CASSYLAGLAVRAYNEQYF. DNA of the CDR3: TGTGCCAGCAGTTATCTGGCGGGCCTAGCGGTGAGGGCCTACAATGAGCAGTACTTC. The gene calls are TRBV6-2 or TRBV6-3 and TRBJ2-1; 7 nucleotides match TRBD2. The J call may be faulty, since TRBJ2-7 better matches the DNA end. CDR1 MNHEY and CDR2 SVGEGT come from the germline V gene. The CDR3 loop spans 19 amino acids.

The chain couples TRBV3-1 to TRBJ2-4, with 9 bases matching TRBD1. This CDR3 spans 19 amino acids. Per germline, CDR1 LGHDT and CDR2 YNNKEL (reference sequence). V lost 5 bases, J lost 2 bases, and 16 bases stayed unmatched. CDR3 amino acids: CASSFILATGGTSKNIQYF. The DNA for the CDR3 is TGTGCCAGCAGCTTTATTTTGGCGACAGGGGGAACTTCCAAAAACATTCAGTACTTC.

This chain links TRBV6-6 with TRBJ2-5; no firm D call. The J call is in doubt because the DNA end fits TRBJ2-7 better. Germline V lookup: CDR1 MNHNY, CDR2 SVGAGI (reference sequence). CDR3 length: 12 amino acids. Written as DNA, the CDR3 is TGTGCCAGCAGTTACTCTGTCCACGAGCAGTACTTC. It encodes CASSYSVHEQYF.

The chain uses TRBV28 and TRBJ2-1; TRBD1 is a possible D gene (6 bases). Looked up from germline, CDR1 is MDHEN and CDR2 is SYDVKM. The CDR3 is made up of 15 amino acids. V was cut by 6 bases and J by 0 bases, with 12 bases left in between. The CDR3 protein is CASRLRDISYNEQFF. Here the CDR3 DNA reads TGTGCCAGCAGACTCCGGGACATCTCCTACAATGAGCAGTTCTTC. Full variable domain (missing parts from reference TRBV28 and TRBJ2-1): DVKVTQSSRYLVKRTGEKVFLECVQDMDHENMFWYRQDPGLGLRLIYFSYDVKMKEKGDIPEGYSVSREKKERFSLILESASTNQTSMYLCASRLRDISYNEQFFGPGTRLTVL.